The 25 T cell receptor beta chains in this list originate from one sample, sequenced in a study of T-cell memory formation after mild COVID-19. TCRdb analysed the 5' RACE reads with MiXCR anew, one entry per CDR3 protein. The data contain about 270,000 distinct CDR3 sequences, around 15% of them seen just once; the ten biggest clones take up 20% to 25%. The source material was PBMCs or a T cell subset sorted from them (not recorded which). These receptor sequences come from a man aged 18 to 30 who had mild COVID-19 (a few samples of this study predate the infection). Cell type and time point are not known.

The chain links TRBV4-3 to TRBJ2-1; D could derive from TRBD1 or TRBD2 (6 bases each). The CDR3 contains 16 residues. Germline loops: CDR1 LGHNA, CDR2 YSLEER. The V gene lost 3 bases and the J gene lost 6 bases, with 18 bases spanning the gap. The chain's CDR3 is CASSQSLGGASNEQFF. As DNA, the CDR3 is TGCGCCAGCAGCCAGTCGTTGGGGGGCGCCTCCAATGAGCAGTTCTTC.

This clonotype was picked up a small number of times. J is TRBJ2-5 and V is TRBV3-1; D gene ambiguous. CDR1 and CDR2 from the germline V gene are LGHDT and YNNKEL (reference sequence). The CDR3 length is 15 residues. V was trimmed by 0 bases and J by 7 bases, leaving 15 bases between them. The CDR3: CASSQDPTHRGTQYF. The CDR3, as DNA: TGTGCCAGCAGCCAAGACCCCACGCATCGAGGGACCCAGTACTTC.

This sequence joins TRBV2 and TRBJ2-3; 8 bases fit TRBD2. Unmatched junction bases numbered 10, after V lost 6 bases and J lost 5 bases. The CDR3 extends over 15 amino acids. Germline V gene lookup returns CDR1 SNHLY and CDR2 FYNNEI. The CDR3 spells CASRDGGAPGDTQYF. CDR3 DNA: TGTGCCAGCAGAGACGGGGGGGCCCCCGGAGATACGCAGTATTTT.

This clonotype occurred many times. The chain carries TRBV6-1 and TRBJ2-3; no clear D gene. This CDR3 has 13 residues. V was shortened by 2 bases and J by 5 bases, with 8 bases between the two germline ends. Germline CDR1 MNHNS, CDR2 SASEGT. The CDR3 protein is CASSEWEGDTQYF. Written as DNA, the CDR3 is TGTGCCAGCAGTGAATGGGAAGGAGATACGCAGTATTTT.

This clonotype showed up many times. The V call is TRBV28, the J call TRBJ2-5; D is ambiguous. Germline V gives CDR1 MDHEN, CDR2 SYDVKM. Trimming stripped 5 bases from V and 5 bases from J, with 12 bases between. The CDR3 loop spans 13 amino acids. CDR3 coding DNA: TGTGCCAGCAGTCCCTCCGTTTGGGAGACCCAGTACTTC. Translation gives CASSPSVWETQYF.

In this sample, this clonotype turned up a few times. This chain joins TRBV5-6 and TRBJ2-5; D not certain. This CDR3 comprises 13 residues. Germline values: CDR1 SGHDT, CDR2 YYEEEE. Trimming removed 4 bases at V and 0 bases at J, with 7 bases between. CDR3 sequence (DNA): TGTGCCAGCAGCATGACCAACCAAGAGACCCAGTACTTC. The encoded protein is CASSMTNQETQYF.

This clonotype has a count of ten or more. V gene TRBV20-1 combines with J gene TRBJ2-1; 11 bases match TRBD2. V shed 3 bases, J shed 7 bases, and the junction held 8 bases outside the gene matches. Germline assignment: CDR1 DFQATT and CDR2 SNEGSKA (reference sequence). The CDR3 is 15 residues long. The CDR3 region is CSASRVAGGPNEQFF. The CDR3 DNA reads as TGCAGTGCTAGCCGGGTAGCGGGGGGGCCAAATGAGCAGTTCTTC.

This clonotype was counted at least ten times. The rearrangement uses TRBV4-1 and TRBJ1-4; 8 bases agree with TRBD1. The trim removed 0 bases at V and 8 bases at J, leaving 14 bases unmatched. The germline V gene encodes CDR1 MGHRA and CDR2 YSYEKL. This CDR3 comprises 18 residues. The CDR3 region is CASSQESRGQGGWEKLFF. The CDR3 nucleotides are TGCGCCAGCAGCCAAGAGAGCCGCGGACAGGGAGGTTGGGAAAAACTGTTTTTT.

The rearrangement joins TRBV4-1 to TRBJ1-1; 7 bases fit TRBD1. Germline trimming cut 5 bases from V and 7 bases from J; bases unmatched to any gene: 4. Germline CDR1 is MGHRA and CDR2 is YSYEKL. This CDR3 is 12 amino acids long. DNA for the CDR3: TGCGCCAGCAGCTTAACAGGGGATGAAGCTTTCTTT. Protein: CASSLTGDEAFF.

This clonotype has a handful of counts. The gene calls are TRBV25-1 and TRBJ2-5, with D possibly being TRBD1 (5 bases). The length of the CDR3 is 16 residues. The V end lost 3 bases, the J end lost 3 bases, and 17 bases lay between the germline ends. Germline CDR1 is MGHDK and CDR2 is SYGVNS. The CDR3 DNA follows: TGTGCCAGCAGTGATTCCGGCAGGGTAGTCGAAGAGACCCAGTACTTC. This sequence encodes CASSDSGRVVEETQYF. Complete variable domain (other parts from reference TRBV25-1 and TRBJ2-5): EADIYQTPRYLVIGTGKKITLECSQTMGHDKMYWYQQDPGMELHLIHYSYGVNSTEKGDLSSESTVSRIRTEHFPLTLESARPSHTSQYLCASSDSGRVVEETQYFGPGTRLLVL.

There are many counts of this clonotype. The chain joins TRBV24-1 to TRBJ2-3, with D perhaps given as TRBD1 or TRBD2 (5 bases each). Per germline, CDR1 KGHDR and CDR2 SFDVKD. The V end lost 2 bases, the J end lost 0 bases, and 11 bases lay between the germline ends. The length of the CDR3 is 16 residues. The CDR3 bases are TGTGCCACCAGTGATTCCGGGACGGCTAGCACAGATACGCAGTATTTT. Translation: CATSDSGTASTDTQYF.

This clonotype has more than one count but fewer than ten. The genes are TRBV12-3 or TRBV12-4 and TRBJ1-5; a possible D gene is TRBD1 (5 bases). The CDR3 extends over 16 amino acids. V was pared by 2 bases and J by 1 base, with 12 bases between. The CDR3 DNA follows: TGTGCCAGCAGTTTATCGGGGGGAAGGAGCAATCAGCCCCAGCATTTT. This translates into CASSLSGGRSNQPQHF.

This clonotype was counted between two and nine times. The CDR3 here is CATSRAPGTGYNEQFF. Here the CDR3 DNA reads TGTGCCACCAGCAGGGCTCCCGGGACAGGCTACAATGAGCAGTTCTTC. V and J are TRBV15 and TRBJ2-1; 8 bases map to TRBD1. CDR1 and CDR2 (germline): LNHNV, YYDKDF (reference sequence). The J segment lost 3 bases and the V segment lost 3 bases, leaving 7 bases of the junction unmatched. The CDR3 runs 16 residues. Full variable domain (missing parts from reference TRBV15 and TRBJ2-1): DAMVIQNPRYQVTQFGKPVTLSCSQTLNHNVMYWYQQKSSQAPKLLFHYYDKDFNNEADTPDNFQSRRPNTSFCFLDIRSPGLGDTAMYLCATSRAPGTGYNEQFFGPGTRLTVL.

This rearrangement joins TRBV19 to TRBJ1-5; D is undetermined. V lost 6 bases and J 0 bases, leaving 9 bases between the germline ends. The germline V gene has CDR1 LNHDA and CDR2 SQIVND (reference sequence). This CDR3 is built from 14 residues. The CDR3 loop reads CASRDPYSNQPQHF. CDR3 bases: TGTGCCAGTAGAGATCCGTATAGCAATCAGCCCCAGCATTTT.

V gene TRBV5-5 combines with J gene TRBJ1-5; 9 bases agree with TRBD1. V shed 4 bases, J shed 6 bases, and the junction held 8 bases outside the gene matches. From germline, CDR1 is SGHKS and CDR2 YYEKEE (reference sequence). The CDR3 has 15 amino acids. CDR3 residues: CASSNGTGYSQPQHF. In DNA form, the CDR3 reads TGTGCCAGCAGCAATGGGACAGGGTACAGTCAGCCCCAGCATTTT.

A few counts support this clonotype. The chain links TRBV12-3 or TRBV12-4 to TRBJ1-1, with TRBD1 matching 7 bases. V gave up 6 bases and J gave up 3 bases; unmatched junction bases: 7. CDR3 size: 14 residues. The CDR3 DNA sequence: TGTGCCAGCAGCTCGGACAGGCGCGACACTGAAGCTTTCTTT. Translating it yields CASSSDRRDTEAFF.

V is TRBV7-3 and J is TRBJ1-5, with 8 bases matching TRBD1. Trimming removed 4 bases from V and 2 bases from J; junction bases left unmatched: 4. The V gene's germline CDR1 is SGHTA and CDR2 FQGTGA. This CDR3 has 15 residues. CDR3 nucleotide sequence: TGTGCCAGCAGCTCAGGGGGCGGACGCAATCAGCCCCAGCATTTT. Amino acid sequence: CASSSGGGRNQPQHF.

This chain connects TRBV25-1 to TRBJ1-3; unclear D gene. V lost 8 bases and J 8 bases, leaving 10 bases between the germline ends. The CDR3 loop spans 11 amino acids. Looked up from germline, CDR1 is MGHDK and CDR2 is SYGVNS. The CDR3 is CASAFGDTIYF. The CDR3 DNA is TGTGCCAGCGCATTCGGGGACACCATATATTTT. Supplemented by reference TRBV25-1 and TRBJ1-3, the full variable domain reads EADIYQTPRYLVIGTGKKITLECSQTMGHDKMYWYQQDPGMELHLIHYSYGVNSTEKGDLSSESTVSRIRTEHFPLTLESARPSHTSQYLCASAFGDTIYFGEGSWLTVV.

This clonotype was detected only a few times. The chain has TRBV5-1 and TRBJ2-3; D ambiguous. The V and J ends lost 0 bases and 0 bases respectively, with 11 bases between them. Germline CDR1 is SGHRS and CDR2 is YFSETQ. The CDR3 is 16 amino acids. The CDR3 is CASSLERYRSTDTQYF. The DNA of the CDR3 is TGCGCCAGCAGCTTGGAGAGGTACCGGAGCACAGATACGCAGTATTTT.

The chain carries TRBV6-4 and TRBJ2-3; no firm D call. CDR1 and CDR2 (germline): MRHNA, SNTAGT. The V end lost 0 bases, the J end lost 4 bases, and 8 bases lay between the germline ends. The length of the CDR3 is 14 residues. CDR3 DNA: TGTGCCAGCAGTGACTCCGATCCCTCAGATACGCAGTATTTT. Translated: CASSDSDPSDTQYF.

This clonotype was counted only a few times. The chain has TRBV5-1 and TRBJ1-1; TRBD1 is a possible D gene (6 bases). The germline V and J ends were trimmed by 0 bases and 4 bases, with 13 bases remaining between them. This CDR3 has 15 residues. From germline, CDR1 is SGHRS and CDR2 YFSETQ. CDR3 sequence: CASSLGGGRGTEAFF. The CDR3 bases are TGCGCCAGCAGCTTGGGTGGGGGCAGGGGCACTGAAGCTTTCTTT.

V usage is TRBV18 and J usage is TRBJ2-1; a possible D gene is TRBD1 (5 bases). Per the germline V gene, CDR1 is KGHSH and CDR2 is LQKENI. The CDR3 length is 13 residues. V lost 3 bases and J lost 9, with 12 bases in between. CDR3 nucleotide sequence: TGTGCCAGCTCACCGCAGGGTTCGGGTGAGCAGTTCTTC. Translating it yields CASSPQGSGEQFF.

This clonotype was counted a single time. V usage is TRBV29-1 and J usage is TRBJ2-7; possibly TRBD1 or TRBD2 for D (6 bases each). Trimming left V 4 bases short and J 7 bases short, with 17 bases between. The V gene's germline CDR1 is SQVTM and CDR2 ANQGSEA. The CDR3 spans 13 residues. The CDR3 is CSVGMGGAGEQYF. DNA for the CDR3: TGCAGCGTTGGTATGGGGGGCGCGGGGGAGCAGTACTTC.

This clonotype was seen only a few times. J is TRBJ2-6 and V is TRBV13; possible D gene TRBD2, 5 bases. V was cut by 4 bases and J by 0 bases, with 10 bases left in between. CDR1 is PRHDT, CDR2 FYEKMQ, per germline (reference sequence). The CDR3 contains 16 residues. The CDR3 nucleotides read TGTGCCAGCAGCTATAGCGACTACTCTGGGGCCAACGTCCTGACTTTC. It codes for CASSYSDYSGANVLTF.

This clonotype was counted only a few times. This chain links TRBV7-2 with TRBJ2-1; unclear D gene. V lost 2 bases and J 5 bases, leaving 4 bases between the germline ends. CDR1 and CDR2 from the germline V gene are SGHTA and FQGNSA. This CDR3 has 12 residues. The DNA of the CDR3 is TGTGCCAGCAGCTTACGGGACAATGAGCAGTTCTTC. This gives the protein CASSLRDNEQFF.